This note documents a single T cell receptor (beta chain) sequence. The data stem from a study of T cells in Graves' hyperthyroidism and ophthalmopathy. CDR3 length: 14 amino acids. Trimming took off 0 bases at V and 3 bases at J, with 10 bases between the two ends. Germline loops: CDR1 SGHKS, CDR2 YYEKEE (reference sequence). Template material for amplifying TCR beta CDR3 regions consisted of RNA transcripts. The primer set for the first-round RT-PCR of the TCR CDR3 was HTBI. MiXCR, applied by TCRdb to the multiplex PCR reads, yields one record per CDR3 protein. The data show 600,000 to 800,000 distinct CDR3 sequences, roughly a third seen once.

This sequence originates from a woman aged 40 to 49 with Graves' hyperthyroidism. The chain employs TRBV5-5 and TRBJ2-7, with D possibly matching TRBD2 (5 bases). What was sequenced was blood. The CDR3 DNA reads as TGTGCCAGCAGCTTGGTGGCTGAGGGCTACGAGCAGTACTTC. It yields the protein CASSLVAEGYEQYF. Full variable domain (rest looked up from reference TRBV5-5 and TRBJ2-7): DAGVTQSPTHLIKTRGQQVTLRCSPISGHKSVSWYQQVLGQGPQFIFQYYEKEERGRGNFPDRFSARQFPNYSSELNVNALLLGDSALYLCASSLVAEGYEQYFGPGTRLTVT.